This T cell receptor beta chain was identified in a study of PD-1 blockade in mismatch repair-deficient tumors. Across the whole study: Enrolled about 2013-2016, patients had progressing, pretreated mismatch repair-deficient cancers of more than ten types. Points from the study as a whole: Tumor-resident clones, often absent from pretreatment blood, expanded after pembrolizumab and then contracted.

This table comes from immunoSEQ multiplex PCR, and its TCRdb copy is limited to in-frame clones, with some not included. The data contain some 120,000 clones, 88% of them seen just once; the ten biggest clones take up around 11%. A note on this clone: Its cognate antigen is unknown.

V shed 0 bases and J shed 4 bases, with 25 bases lying between them. This CDR3 region has 19 residues. In germline, CDR1 is GTSNPN, CDR2 SVGIG (reference sequence). Every patient had mismatch repair deficiency by PCR or immunohistochemistry. TCRs were sequenced from a few patients responding to pembrolizumab. The clonotype comes from an adult with mismatch repair-deficient cancer. The chain carries TRBV30 and TRBJ2-1, with D possibly being TRBD2 (6 bases). The specimen comprised peripheral blood, sampled 70 to 72 weeks after starting pembrolizumab. CDR3 coding DNA: TGTGCCTGGAGTGTAACATCGTGGGAGGCACTCCCCAAGTACAATGAGCAGTTCTTC. Its protein is CAWSVTSWEALPKYNEQFF.